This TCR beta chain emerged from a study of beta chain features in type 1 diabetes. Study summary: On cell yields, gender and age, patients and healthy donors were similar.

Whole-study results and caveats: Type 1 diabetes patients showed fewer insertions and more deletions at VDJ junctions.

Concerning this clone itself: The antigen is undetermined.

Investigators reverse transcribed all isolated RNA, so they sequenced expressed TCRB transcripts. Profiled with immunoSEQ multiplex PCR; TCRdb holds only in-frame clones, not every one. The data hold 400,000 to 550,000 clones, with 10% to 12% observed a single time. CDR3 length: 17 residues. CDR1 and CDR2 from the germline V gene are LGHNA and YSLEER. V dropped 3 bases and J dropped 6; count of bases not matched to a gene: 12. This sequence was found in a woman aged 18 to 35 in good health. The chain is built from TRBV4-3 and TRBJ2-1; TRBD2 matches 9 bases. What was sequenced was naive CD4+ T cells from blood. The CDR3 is CASSHERPGLALNEQFF. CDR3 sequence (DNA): TGCGCCAGCAGCCATGAAAGGCCGGGACTAGCCCTCAATGAGCAGTTCTTC.